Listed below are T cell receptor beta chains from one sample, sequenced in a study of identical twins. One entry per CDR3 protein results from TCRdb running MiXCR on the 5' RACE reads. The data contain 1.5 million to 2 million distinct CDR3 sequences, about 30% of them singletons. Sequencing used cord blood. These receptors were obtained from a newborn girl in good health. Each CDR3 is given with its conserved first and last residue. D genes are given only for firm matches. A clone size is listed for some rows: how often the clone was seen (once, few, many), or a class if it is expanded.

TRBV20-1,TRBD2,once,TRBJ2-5,CSAKPGLGLALNEQYF,TGCAGTGCAAAACCGGGACTAGGTCTCGCTCTTAATGAGCAGTACTTC
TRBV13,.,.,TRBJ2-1,CASSSGTVTYNEQFF,TGTGCCAGCAGCTCCGGGACTGTAACCTACAATGAGCAGTTCTTC
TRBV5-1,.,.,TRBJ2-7,CASSLGPRDQGSYEQYF,TGCGCCAGCAGCTTGGGCCCGCGGGATCAGGGTTCCTACGAGCAGTACTTC
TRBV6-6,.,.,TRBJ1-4,CASMNGGREKLFF,TGTGCCAGCATGAACGGGGGGCGAGAAAAACTGTTTTTT
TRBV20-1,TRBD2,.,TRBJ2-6,CSASPASGAGANVLTF,TGCAGTGCTAGCCCGGCTAGCGGGGCGGGGGCCAACGTCCTGACTTTC
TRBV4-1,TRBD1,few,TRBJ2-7,CASSTRTGGSYEQYF,TGCGCCAGCAGCACGAGGACAGGGGGCTCGTACGAGCAGTACTTC
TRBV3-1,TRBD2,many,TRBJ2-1,CASSRDYYNEQFF,TGTGCCAGCAGCCGGGACTACTACAATGAGCAGTTCTTC
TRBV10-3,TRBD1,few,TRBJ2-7,CAISGGQFYEQYF,TGTGCCATCAGTGGGGGACAGTTCTACGAGCAGTACTTC
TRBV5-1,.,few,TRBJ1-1,CASSLPGVGTEAFF,TGTGCCAGCAGCTTACCGGGAGTGGGCACTGAAGCTTTCTTT
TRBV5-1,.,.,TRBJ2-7,CASSWTDPLYEQYF,TGCGCCAGCAGCTGGACAGACCCCCTCTACGAGCAGTACTTC
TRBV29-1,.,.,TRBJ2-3,CSVEAPIGTQYF,TGCAGCGTTGAAGCCCCAATAGGTACGCAGTATTTT
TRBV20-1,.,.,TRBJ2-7,CSAVTQRGAYEQYF,TGCAGTGCCGTAACCCAACGGGGAGCCTACGAGCAGTACTTC
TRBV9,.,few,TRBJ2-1,CASSGHWRGSSYNEQFF,TGTGCCAGCAGCGGTCACTGGCGGGGAAGCTCCTACAATGAGCAGTTCTTC
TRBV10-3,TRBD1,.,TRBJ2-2,CAISGTGANTGELFF,TGTGCCATCAGTGGGACAGGCGCGAACACCGGGGAGCTGTTTTTT
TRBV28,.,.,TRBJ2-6,CASSSKALRSLSGANVLTF,TGTGCCAGCAGTTCAAAGGCCCTCAGATCCCTTTCTGGGGCCAACGTCCTGACTTTC
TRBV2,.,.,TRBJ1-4,CASSEEGGAANEKLFF,TGTGCCAGCAGTGAAGAGGGGGGGGCGGCTAATGAAAAACTGTTTTTT
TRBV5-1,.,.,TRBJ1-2,CASSPGTDGGYTF,TGCGCCAGCAGCCCCGGCACTGATGGTGGCTACACCTTC
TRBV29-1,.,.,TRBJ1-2,CSVYRVANYGYTF,TGCAGCGTGTACAGGGTCGCTAACTATGGCTACACCTTC
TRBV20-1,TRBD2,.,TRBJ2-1,CSARGAGRDEQFF,TGCAGTGCTAGGGGAGCCGGGAGGGATGAGCAGTTCTTC
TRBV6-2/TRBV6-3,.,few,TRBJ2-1,CASSLDSREQFF,TGTGCCAGCAGTTTAGACTCCAGGGAGCAGTTCTTC
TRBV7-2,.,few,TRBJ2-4,CASSLYLTSGLAKNIQYF,TGTGCCAGCAGCTTATACCTCACTTCGGGGCTAGCCAAAAACATTCAGTACTTC
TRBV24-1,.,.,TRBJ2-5,CATSDYGETQYF,TGTGCCACCAGTGATTATGGGGAGACCCAGTACTTC
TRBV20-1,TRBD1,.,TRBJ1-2,CSASGTVTYGYTF,TGCAGTGCTAGTGGGACAGTCACCTATGGCTACACCTTC
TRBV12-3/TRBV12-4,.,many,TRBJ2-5,CASSLAQGETQYF,TGTGCCAGCAGTTTAGCGCAGGGAGAGACCCAGTACTTC
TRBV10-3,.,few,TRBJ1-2,CAISHTGVYGYTF,TGTGCCATCAGTCATACAGGAGTCTATGGCTACACCTTC
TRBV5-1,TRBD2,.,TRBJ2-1,CASSLAGAGGPYNEQFF,TGCGCCAGCAGCTTGGCCGGTGCGGGGGGGCCCTACAATGAGCAGTTCTTC
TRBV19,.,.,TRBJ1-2,CASSITAWQDYGYTF,TGTGCCAGTAGTATAACGGCTTGGCAAGACTATGGCTACACCTTC
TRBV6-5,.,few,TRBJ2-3,CASRIGRSVTDTQYF,TGTGCCAGCAGAATAGGGAGGTCTGTAACAGATACGCAGTATTTT
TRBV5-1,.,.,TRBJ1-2,CASSLVSGDGYTF,TGCGCCAGCAGCTTGGTTTCAGGGGACGGCTACACCTTC
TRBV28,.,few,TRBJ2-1,CASSGLQPYNEQFF,TGTGCCAGCTCGGGGCTCCAACCCTACAATGAGCAGTTCTTC
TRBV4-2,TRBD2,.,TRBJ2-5,CASSAGGWETQYF,TGTGCCAGCTCCGCCGGGGGGTGGGAGACCCAGTACTTC
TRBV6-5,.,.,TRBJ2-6,CASRTPRSGANVLTF,TGTGCCAGCAGAACGCCTAGATCTGGGGCCAACGTCCTGACTTTC
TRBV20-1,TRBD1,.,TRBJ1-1,CSARDRERPQAFF,TGCAGTGCTCGGGACAGGGAAAGGCCCCAAGCTTTCTTT
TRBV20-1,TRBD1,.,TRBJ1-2,CSAREGTGRVYGYTF,TGCAGTGCTAGGGAGGGGACAGGGAGGGTCTATGGCTACACCTTC
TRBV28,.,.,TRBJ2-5,CVSSSLLPQYF,TGTGTCAGCAGTTCGTTGCTGCCGCAGTACTTC
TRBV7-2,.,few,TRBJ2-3,CASSFVEVTQYF,TGTGCCAGCAGCTTCGTTGAGGTTACGCAGTATTTT
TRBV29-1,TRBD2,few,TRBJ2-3,CSVEDRSGRAPRDTQYF,TGCAGCGTTGAAGATAGGAGCGGGAGGGCCCCCAGGGATACGCAGTATTTT
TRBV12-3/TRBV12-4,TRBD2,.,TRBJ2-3,CASSLGVAGGATDTQYF,TGTGCCAGCAGTTTAGGGGTAGCGGGAGGCGCCACAGATACGCAGTATTTT